The rows below give T cell receptor beta chains drawn from one sample of a study of CDR3 diversity in severe acne. One entry per CDR3 protein results from TCRdb running MiXCR on the PCR reads. This sample has more than 85,000 distinct CDR3 sequences, with roughly half found just once. The sequencing sample was made of blood. The receptors come from a male donor with acne. Each CDR3 is given with its conserved first and last residue. A D gene is named only where the DNA matches it firmly. The size entry is marked missing in some rows and otherwise reads once, few, many or a size class.

J | V | size | D | CDR3 | DNA
TRBJ2-6 | TRBV4-2 | many | . | CASSQVYGLSSGANVLTF | TGTGCCAGCAGCCAAGTTTACGGCTTGAGCTCTGGGGCCAACGTCCTGACTTTC
TRBJ2-5 | TRBV25-1 | . | TRBD2 | CASSDSVGGGQETQYF | TGTGCCAGCAGTGACTCCGTGGGGGGGGGCCAAGAGACCCAGTACTTC
TRBJ1-5 | TRBV25-1 | . | TRBD1 | CASSLGTGGEGNQPQHF | TGTGCCAGCAGCTTAGGGACAGGGGGCGAAGGCAATCAGCCCCAGCATTTT
TRBJ2-5 | TRBV6-5 | few | . | CASSPGGAQGETQYF | TGTGCCAGCAGTCCAGGGGGGGCGCAGGGGGAGACCCAGTACTTC
TRBJ1-1 | TRBV19 | few | . | CASSIAGGAEAFF | TGTGCCAGTAGTATAGCGGGAGGCGCTGAAGCTTTCTTT
TRBJ2-2 | TRBV15 | many | . | CATSRFRQGRAGELFF | TGTGCCACCAGCAGATTCAGACAGGGGAGGGCCGGGGAGCTGTTTTTT
TRBJ1-5 | TRBV20-1 | many | . | CSASDGSNQPQHF | TGCAGTGCTAGTGATGGTAGCAATCAGCCCCAGCATTTT
TRBJ2-7 | TRBV12-3/TRBV12-4 | . | TRBD2 | CASKTGGSYERYF | TGCGCCAGCAAAACGGGGGGGTCCTACGAGCGGTACTTC
TRBJ1-2 | TRBV25-1 | . | TRBD1 | CASSFSTGSHYGYTF | TGTGCCAGCAGTTTTTCGACAGGGTCTCACTATGGCTACACCTTC
TRBJ2-5 | TRBV4-1 | many | TRBD2 | CASSQGTSAEETQYF | TGCGCCAGCAGCCAAGGAACTAGCGCTGAGGAGACCCAGTACTTC
TRBJ2-5 | TRBV7-9 | once | TRBD1 | CASSLVGQGGASTETQYF | TGTGCCAGCAGCTTAGTGGGACAGGGTGGCGCTAGCACCGAGACCCAGTACTTC